Listed below are T cell receptor beta chains from one sample, sequenced in a study of T cell changes during pregnancy in multiple sclerosis. Assay: immunoSEQ multiplex PCR; the TCRdb copy retains only in-frame clones and omits some. Here the sample spans more than 95,000 clones, approximately 93% being singletons. This material consisted of peripheral blood, taken after pregnancy. The source of these receptors is a female donor with multiple sclerosis, enrolled in a pregnancy study. Each CDR3 is given with its conserved first and last residue. D genes are given only for firm matches. Expanded clones get a size class; other rows say once, few or many, or leave the size out.

>TRBD2|TRBV27|-|TRBJ2-7
CASSVAGGPYEQYF
TGTGCCAGCAGTGTGGCGGGAGGGCCTTACGAGCAGTACTTC
>TRBD2|TRBV5-4|-|TRBJ2-5
CASSFGGVQETQYF
TGTGCCAGCAGCTTCGGGGGGGTCCAAGAGACCCAGTACTTC
>-|TRBV10-3|-|TRBJ1-5
CATGPTGNQPQHF
TGTGCCACGGGCCCTACAGGGAATCAGCCCCAGCATTTT
>-|TRBV5-1|-|TRBJ1-2
CASSSGPPGRDGYTF
TGCGCCAGCAGCTCGGGGCCCCCAGGGAGGGATGGCTACACCTTC
>-|TRBV7-9|-|TRBJ1-2
CASSLEPGEDYGYTF
TGTGCCAGCAGCTTAGAGCCCGGGGAAGACTATGGCTACACCTTC
>-|TRBV6-1|-|TRBJ2-7
CASSELALSSYEQYF
TGTGCCAGCAGTGAACTAGCGTTGAGCTCCTACGAGCAGTACTTC
>-|TRBV19|few|TRBJ1-1
CASSIEGRTEAFF
TGTGCCAGTAGTATAGAGGGGAGAACTGAAGCTTTCTTT
>-|TRBV19|once|TRBJ2-5
CASSIYGGTQYF
TGTGCCAGTAGTATTTACGGGGGGACCCAGTACTTC
>-|TRBV5-1|few|TRBJ1-3
CASSSTGIGNTIYF
TGCGCCAGCAGCTCAACAGGGATTGGAAACACCATATATTTT
>-|TRBV6-1|-|TRBJ2-4
CASSREIKAIQYF
TGTGCCAGCAGCCGGGAGATTAAGGCCATTCAGTACTTC
>TRBD1|TRBV27|-|TRBJ1-5
CASSLFPQGGLSNQPQHF
TGTGCCAGCAGTTTATTCCCACAGGGGGGCCTAAGCAATCAGCCCCAGCATTTT
>TRBD2|TRBV7-2|-|TRBJ2-1
CASSLAASGRIQNEQFF
TGTGCCAGCAGCTTAGCGGCTAGCGGGAGGATACAGAATGAGCAGTTCTTC
>-|TRBV19|-|TRBJ2-7
CASTKEAGALYEQYF
TGTGCCAGTACCAAGGAGGCAGGGGCCCTGTACGAGCAGTACTTC
>-|TRBV7-9|-|TRBJ1-1
CASSPSGVVNTEAFF
TGTGCCAGCAGCCCATCAGGGGTGGTTAACACTGAAGCTTTCTTT